The 8 T cell receptor beta chains reported below all come from one sample, sequenced in a study of blood T cell repertoires in COVID-19. Here immunoSEQ multiplex PCR was the method, and the copy in TCRdb shows in-frame clones only, minus some. Here the sample spans approximately 90,000 clones, 84% being singletons. The sample consisted of peripheral blood. Receptors were obtained from a man in his sixties with acute or convalescent COVID-19.

The CDR3 sequence is CASSFGSGGASGANVLTF. DNA for the CDR3: TGTGCCAGCAGCTTTGGTTCAGGGGGCGCCTCTGGGGCCAACGTCCTGACTTTC. The chain links TRBV7-2 to TRBJ2-6; TRBD1 aligns across 8 bases. Looked up from germline, CDR1 is SGHTA and CDR2 is FQGNSA. After removal of 3 bases from V and 0 bases from J, the junction contained 7 bases not matched to a gene. This CDR3 spans 18 amino acids.

The chain has TRBV5-1 and TRBJ2-1; no clear D. Trimming shortened V by 0 bases and J by 0 bases, and 7 bases separated the two germline ends. The CDR3 has 15 residues. Germline-derived CDR1 and CDR2 are SGHRS and YFSETQ. CDR3 residues: CASSLVAVSYNEQFF. The CDR3 region has the DNA TGCGCCAGCAGCTTGGTTGCGGTCTCCTACAATGAGCAGTTCTTC. The full variable domain, with the rest looked up from reference TRBV5-1 and TRBJ2-1, is KAGVTQTPRYLIKTRGQQVTLSCSPISGHRSVSWYQQTPGQGLQFLFEYFSETQRNKGNFPGRFSGRQFSNSRSEMNVSTLELGDSALYLCASSLVAVSYNEQFFGPGTRLTVL.

The chain has TRBV20-1 and TRBJ1-5; TRBD1 might be the D (6 bases). The germline V gene encodes CDR1 DFQATT and CDR2 SNEGSKA (reference sequence). The CDR3 spans 15 residues. V lost 7 bases and J lost 6, with 22 bases in between. In nucleotides, the CDR3 is TGCAGTGTTAGTTACGTAGGGGGATCAGGTCAGCCCCAGCATTTT. Protein sequence: CSVSYVGGSGQPQHF.

J is TRBJ2-1 and V is TRBV2; D might be TRBD2 (7 bases). The CDR3 consists of 15 residues. Deletions cut 7 bases from V and 4 bases from J, with 17 bases between. CDR1 SNHLY and CDR2 FYNNEI come from the germline V gene. The CDR3 DNA follows: TGTGCCAGCAATACGGGGGGCCGCTCATACAATGAGCAGTTCTTC. It encodes CASNTGGRSYNEQFF.

The chain carries TRBV2 and TRBJ2-5, with a tentative D call TRBD1 (5 bases). Trimming removed 5 bases at V and 5 bases at J, with 15 bases between. Germline lookup yields CDR1 SNHLY and CDR2 FYNNEI. The CDR3 is made up of 14 amino acids. The chain's CDR3 is CASSPDTVEETQYF. The CDR3 coding sequence is TGTGCCAGCAGTCCGGACACCGTAGAGGAGACCCAGTACTTC.

V and J are TRBV5-5 and TRBJ1-1, with D unresolved. The germline gives CDR1 SGHKS, CDR2 YYEKEE (reference sequence). CDR3 size: 13 residues. The V end was cut by 0 bases, the J end by 0 bases, with 3 bases between. The CDR3 sequence: CASSLVMNTEAFF. CDR3 coding DNA: TGTGCCAGCAGCTTGGTCATGAACACTGAAGCTTTCTTT.

The chain joins TRBV9 to TRBJ2-1; tentative D call: TRBD1 (5 bases). Looked up from germline, CDR1 is SGDLS and CDR2 is YYNGEE. There are 12 residues in the CDR3. V was shortened by 4 bases and J by 12 bases, with 14 bases between the two germline ends. The chain's CDR3 is CASSTVGAMQFF. In nucleotides, the CDR3 is TGTGCCAGCAGCACCGTAGGGGCCATGCAGTTCTTC.

The V and J genes are TRBV10-3 and TRBJ2-1; 9 bases agree with TRBD1. With 4 bases clipped from V and 8 bases from J, the junction kept 6 bases outside the gene matches. Germline CDR1 and CDR2: ENHRY and SYGVKD. The CDR3 spans 14 residues. The CDR3 protein is CAISGDRESDEQFF. Here the CDR3 DNA reads TGTGCCATCAGTGGGGACAGGGAAAGCGATGAGCAGTTCTTC.